A single sample gave rise to the 13 T cell receptor beta chains below, sequenced in a study of Tregs in tolerant kidney transplant recipients. The protocol was immunoSEQ multiplex PCR, while the TCRdb copy is restricted to in-frame clones and leaves out a portion. The table has roughly 66,000 clones, more than 90% seen once. This specimen consisted of CD8+ T cells from blood, obtained before the transplant. These TCRs come from a human donor who received a combined kidney and bone marrow transplant.

This chain connects TRBV9 to TRBJ1-3; D might be TRBD1 (6 bases). Germline lookup yields CDR1 SGDLS and CDR2 YYNGEE. There are 15 residues in the CDR3. Trimming removed 0 bases from V and 0 bases from J, with 7 bases in between. The CDR3 DNA reads TGTGCCAGCAGCGTAGAGGACAGCTCTGGAAACACCATATATTTT. Residues: CASSVEDSSGNTIYF.

In its sample, this clone was seen once. The genes are TRBV7-9 and TRBJ2-6; no firm D call. V shed 4 bases and J shed 3 bases, with 13 bases lying between them. There are 16 residues in the CDR3. Per germline, CDR1 SEHNR and CDR2 FQNEAQ (reference sequence). Here the CDR3 reads CASSYGPPYGANVLTF. CDR3 nucleotides: TGTGCCAGCAGCTATGGCCCGCCGTATGGGGCCAACGTCCTGACTTTC.

The gene calls are TRBV7-9 and TRBJ1-1, with 7 bases identical to TRBD1. The CDR3 runs 14 residues. Trimming removed 3 bases from V and 5 bases from J; junction bases left unmatched: 6. The germline V gene has CDR1 SEHNR and CDR2 FQNEAQ (reference sequence). In DNA form, the CDR3 reads TGTGCCAGCAGCTTTAGGACAGGTAGGACTGAAGCTTTCTTT. This translates into CASSFRTGRTEAFF.

This clone was counted a single time. This chain's CDR3 is CASSLASTGGEQYF. CDR3 sequence (DNA): TGTGCCAGCAGCTTAGCCTCGACAGGGGGCGAGCAGTACTTC. The genes are TRBV7-8 and TRBJ2-7; 9 bases line up with TRBD1. The CDR3 has 14 residues. CDR1 and CDR2 from the germline V gene are SGHVS and FQNEAQ. The ends lost 0 bases at V and 6 bases at J; junction bases unmatched: 3.

The chain has TRBV6-5 and TRBJ2-1; TRBD1 agrees at 7 bases. Germline assignment: CDR1 MNHEY and CDR2 SVGAGI. CDR3 length: 13 amino acids. The V and J ends lost 5 bases and 8 bases, in that order; junction bases with no gene match: 6. In nucleotides, the CDR3 is TGTGCCAGCAGTCCCCTACAGGGGTATGAGCAGTTCTTC. This translates into CASSPLQGYEQFF.

The V gene is TRBV9, the J gene TRBJ2-3; 10 nucleotides line up with TRBD2. Trimming took 3 bases from V and 2 from J; bases not matched to a gene: 3. Per germline, CDR1 SGDLS and CDR2 YYNGEE. This CDR3 has 15 amino acids. In DNA, the CDR3 is TGTGCCAGCAGCGCTAGCGGGAGTTTCACAGATACGCAGTATTTT. Its protein product is CASSASGSFTDTQYF.

Only a few counts were recorded for this clone. The chain uses TRBV10-3 and TRBJ1-1; D gene uncertain. The V and J ends lost 2 bases and 4 bases respectively, with 11 bases between them. The germline V gene has CDR1 ENHRY and CDR2 SYGVKD. The CDR3 is made up of 14 amino acids. In DNA form, the CDR3 reads TGTGCCATCAGTGAGCAGGAGGAGGGCACTGAAGCTTTCTTT. Its protein product is CAISEQEEGTEAFF.

The chain links TRBV4-1 to TRBJ1-1; no definite D call. Trimming removed 0 bases from V and 4 bases from J, with 12 bases in between. The CDR3 spans 15 residues. Germline V gene sequence: CDR1 MGHRA, CDR2 YSYEKL. CDR3: CASSQEGGMGTEAFF. The CDR3, as DNA: TGCGCCAGCAGCCAAGAGGGAGGGATGGGCACTGAAGCTTTCTTT.

The chain employs TRBV28 and TRBJ1-6; D perhaps matches TRBD1 (6 bases). Between the trimmed V and J ends, which lost 6 bases and 0 bases, there was a span of 12 bases. Per the germline V gene, CDR1 is MDHEN and CDR2 is SYDVKM. The CDR3 has 16 amino acids. In DNA, the CDR3 is TGTGCCAGCAGAACAGGGCAGAGCTCCTATAATTCACCCCTCCACTTT. It codes for CASRTGQSSYNSPLHF.

This clone has a single count. The J gene is TRBJ2-1, the V gene TRBV13; 9 bases line up with TRBD2. The CDR3 has 15 residues. V was clipped by 4 bases and J by 9 bases; unmatched bases: 10. Per germline, CDR1 PRHDT and CDR2 FYEKMQ (reference sequence). This CDR3 reads CASSSRTSVRGEQFF. The CDR3, as DNA: TGTGCCAGCAGCTCGCGGACTAGCGTAAGGGGTGAGCAGTTCTTC.

V gene TRBV15 combines with J gene TRBJ1-5, with 8 bases identical to TRBD1. CDR3 length: 17 amino acids. V trimming: 4 bases; J trimming: 1 base; junction bases outside the gene matches: 9. Germline V CDR1 and CDR2: LNHNV, YYDKDF (reference sequence). CDR3 nucleotide sequence: TGTGCCACCAGCACCCCTGCGACAGGGGTCAGCAATCAGCCCCAGCATTTT. Encoded protein: CATSTPATGVSNQPQHF. Supplemented by reference TRBV15 and TRBJ1-5, the full variable domain reads DAMVIQNPRYQVTQFGKPVTLSCSQTLNHNVMYWYQQKSSQAPKLLFHYYDKDFNNEADTPDNFQSRRPNTSFCFLDIRSPGLGDTAMYLCATSTPATGVSNQPQHFGDGTRLSIL.

This clone was detected once. The genes are TRBV5-6 and TRBJ2-7, with a possible D match to TRBD2 (6 bases). CDR3 size: 12 residues. V was cut by 3 bases and J by 4 bases, with 8 bases left in between. Germline CDR1 and CDR2: SGHDT and YYEEEE. The CDR3: CASSSLAYEQYF. The DNA of the CDR3 is TGTGCCAGCAGCTCACTAGCTTACGAGCAGTACTTC. Combining the CDR3 with reference TRBV5-6 and TRBJ2-7 gives the whole variable domain DAGVTQSPTHLIKTRGQQVTLRCSPKSGHDTVSWYQQALGQGPQFIFQYYEEEERQRGNFPDRFSGHQFPNYSSELNVNALLLGDSALYLCASSSLAYEQYFGPGTRLTVT.

The chain links TRBV5-6 to TRBJ2-7; TRBD2 matches at 7 bases. CDR3 length: 15 amino acids. The V gene's germline CDR1 is SGHDT and CDR2 YYEEEE. V lost 3 bases and J lost 0; bases outside the gene matches: 6. The CDR3 reads CASSYGSGYSYEQYF. CDR3 nucleotides: TGTGCCAGCAGCTACGGTAGCGGGTACTCCTACGAGCAGTACTTC.